This T cell receptor beta chain was profiled in a study of blood T cell repertoires in COVID-19. Whole-study context: The origin of the acute and convalescent COVID-19 samples was the United States, Italy and Spain. PBMCs, B-cell-depleted T cells, or T cells were the source of the cDNA or gDNA that made up the material.

In the source study's methods: For nucleated cells, counts were estimated from reference gene primer amplification. Sequencing was performed with immunoSEQ multiplex PCR; in TCRdb, only in-frame clones are kept and a portion is missing. That table is the source of V, J and clone size, and D and trimming were worked out from the DNA. In the table there are 50,000 to 75,000 clones, 65% to 80% of which are singletons. The length of the CDR3 is 15 residues. The germline V gene encodes CDR1 LGHNA and CDR2 YNFKEQ. J lost 6 bases, V lost 0 bases, and 3 bases had no gene match. This rearrangement joins TRBV4-2 to TRBJ1-5; TRBD1 matches at 9 bases. The TCR comes from a human donor in a cohort sampled during active COVID-19. Sequenced sample: peripheral blood. The CDR3 sequence is CASSQETGGGQPQHF. The CDR3 bases are TGTGCCAGCAGCCAAGAAACAGGGGGCGGTCAGCCCCAGCATTTT.